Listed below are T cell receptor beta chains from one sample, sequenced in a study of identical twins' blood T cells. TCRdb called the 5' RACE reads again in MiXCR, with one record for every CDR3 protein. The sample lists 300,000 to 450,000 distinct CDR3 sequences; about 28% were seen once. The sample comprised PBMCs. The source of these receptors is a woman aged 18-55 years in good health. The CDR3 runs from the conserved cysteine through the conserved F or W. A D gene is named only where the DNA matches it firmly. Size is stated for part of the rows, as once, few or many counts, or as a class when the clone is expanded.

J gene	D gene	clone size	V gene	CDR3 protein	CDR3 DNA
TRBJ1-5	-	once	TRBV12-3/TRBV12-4	CASSLTCSNRPQHF	TGTGCCAGCAGTTTGACATGTAGCAATCGGCCCCAGCATTTT
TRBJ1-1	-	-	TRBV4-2	CASSQVDGGTEAFF	TGTGCCAGCAGCCAAGTTGATGGGGGGACTGAAGCTTTCTTT
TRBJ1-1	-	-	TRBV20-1	CSARWEGTEAFF	TGCAGTGCTAGGTGGGAGGGCACTGAAGCTTTCTTT
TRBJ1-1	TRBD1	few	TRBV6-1	CASSEAVTGTTEAFF	TGTGCCAGCAGTGAAGCGGTGACAGGGACCACTGAAGCTTTCTTT
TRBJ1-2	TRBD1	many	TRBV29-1	CSADKRTGSRVGYTF	TGCAGCGCCGACAAAAGGACAGGGTCTAGGGTCGGCTACACCTTC
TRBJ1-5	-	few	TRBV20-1	CSAGAGDQPQHF	TGCAGTGCAGGAGCGGGGGATCAGCCCCAGCATTTT
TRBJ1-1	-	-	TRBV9	CASSVRYDIEAFF	TGTGCCAGCAGCGTACGATACGACATTGAAGCTTTCTTT
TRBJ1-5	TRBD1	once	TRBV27	CASSPTTGFQPQHF	TGTGCCAGCAGTCCCACGACAGGGTTTCAGCCCCAGCATTTT
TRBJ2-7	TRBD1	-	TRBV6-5	CASTSRDRAYEQYF	TGTGCCAGCACTAGCCGGGACAGAGCCTACGAGCAGTACTTC
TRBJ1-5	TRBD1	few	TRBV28	CASIEQGQPQHF	TGTGCCAGCATTGAACAGGGGCAGCCCCAGCATTTT
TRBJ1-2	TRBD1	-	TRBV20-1	CSARDGTGAKGYAF	TGCAGTGCTAGAGATGGGACAGGGGCAAAAGGTTACGCCTTC
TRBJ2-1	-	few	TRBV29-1	CSGQDYNEQFF	TGCAGCGGACAGGATTACAATGAGCAGTTCTTC
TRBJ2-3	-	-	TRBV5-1	CASTGGGSFTDTQYF	TGCGCCAGCACTGGGGGCGGGAGTTTCACAGATACGCAGTATTTT
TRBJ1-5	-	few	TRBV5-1	CASSLGDNNQPQHF	TGCGCCAGCAGCTTGGGGGACAACAATCAGCCCCAGCATTTT
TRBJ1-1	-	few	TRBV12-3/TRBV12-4	CASTIGRGANTEAFF	TGTGCCAGCACGATAGGGAGGGGAGCGAACACTGAAGCTTTCTTT
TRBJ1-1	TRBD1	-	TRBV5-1	CASSLRDRNTEALF	TGCGCCAGCAGCTTACGGGACAGAAACACTGAAGCTCTCTTT
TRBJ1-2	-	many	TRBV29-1	CSVEDAGGPNYGYTF	TGCAGCGTTGAAGATGCGGGGGGCCCTAACTATGGCTACACCTTC
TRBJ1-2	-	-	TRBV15	CATSETVGPNYGYTF	TGTGCCACCAGCGAAACGGTAGGGCCCAACTATGGCTACACCTTC
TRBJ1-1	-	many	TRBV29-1	CSVVGNTEAFF	TGCAGCGTTGTTGGGAACACTGAAGCTTTCTTT
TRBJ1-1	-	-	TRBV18	CASSPGLGRSGTEAFF	TGTGCCAGCTCACCGGGACTCGGACGGAGTGGCACTGAAGCTTTCTTT
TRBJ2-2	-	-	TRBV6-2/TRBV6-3	CASRGKGDTGELFF	TGTGCCAGCCGAGGGAAGGGAGACACCGGGGAGCTATTTTTT
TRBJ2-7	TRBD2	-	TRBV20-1	CSARGAGVTYEQYF	TGCAGTGCTAGAGGGGCGGGAGTTACCTACGAGCAGTACTTC
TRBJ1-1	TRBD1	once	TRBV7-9	CASRPGGASNTEAFF	TGTGCCAGCCGCCCAGGGGGCGCGAGCAACACTGAAGCTTTCTTT
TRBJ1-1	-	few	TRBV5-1	CASSFQQGFLNTEAFF	TGCGCCAGCAGCTTCCAGCAGGGCTTCCTGAACACTGAAGCTTTCTTT
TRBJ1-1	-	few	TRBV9	CASSPRAADSEAFF	TGTGCCAGCAGCCCCCGGGCGGCAGACTCTGAAGCTTTCTTT
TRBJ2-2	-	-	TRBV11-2	CASSLDLGYTGELFF	TGTGCCAGCAGCTTAGATCTGGGGTACACCGGGGAGCTGTTTTTT
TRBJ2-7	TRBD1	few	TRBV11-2	CASSHGTGDEQYF	TGTGCCAGCAGCCACGGGACAGGGGACGAGCAGTACTTC
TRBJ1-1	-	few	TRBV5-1	CASTLTVGSTEAFF	TGCGCCAGCACCTTGACAGTGGGGAGCACTGAAGCTTTCTTT
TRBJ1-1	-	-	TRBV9	CASSVGWGRTEAFF	TGTGCCAGCAGCGTAGGTTGGGGAAGAACTGAAGCTTTCTTT
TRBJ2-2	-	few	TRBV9	CASSVFPENTGELFF	TGTGCCAGCAGCGTTTTTCCGGAGAACACCGGGGAGCTGTTTTTT
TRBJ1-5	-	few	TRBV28	CASRRSSERPQHF	TGTGCCAGCAGACGCAGCTCGGAACGGCCCCAGCATTTT
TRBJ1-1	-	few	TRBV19	CASKNRNTEAFF	TGTGCCAGTAAGAACCGGAACACTGAAGCTTTCTTT
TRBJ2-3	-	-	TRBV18	CASSPSLTLTDMQYF	TGTGCCAGCTCACCAAGCCTTACTCTCACAGATATGCAGTATTTT
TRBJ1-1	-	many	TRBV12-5	CASAAYTEAFF	TGTGCTAGTGCCGCCTACACTGAAGCTTTCTTT
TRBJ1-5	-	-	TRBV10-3	CAISESRGNSNQPQHF	TGTGCCATCAGTGAGTCGAGAGGGAATAGCAATCAGCCCCAGCATTTT
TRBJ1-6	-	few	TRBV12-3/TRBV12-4	CASSWQGSPLHF	TGTGCCAGCAGTTGGCAGGGTTCACCCCTCCACTTT
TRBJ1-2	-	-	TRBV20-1	CSARDSRRGLGGYTF	TGCAGTGCTAGAGACTCCCGCCGGGGACTGGGAGGCTACACCTTC
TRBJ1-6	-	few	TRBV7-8	CASSLGAGTNSPLHF	TGTGCCAGCAGCTTAGGGGCAGGGACTAATTCACCCCTCCACTTT
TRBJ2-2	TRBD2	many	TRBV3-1	CASSLGTSAGELFF	TGTGCCAGCAGCCTAGGGACTAGCGCCGGGGAGCTGTTTTTT
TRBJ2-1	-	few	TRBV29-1	CSTRLSSYNEQFF	TGCAGCACTCGACTAAGCTCCTACAATGAGCAGTTCTTC
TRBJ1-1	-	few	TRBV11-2	CASSSRGGRDAEAFF	TGTGCCAGCAGCTCAAGGGGGGGTCGCGACGCTGAAGCTTTCTTT
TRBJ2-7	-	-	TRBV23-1	CASSQGGEQYF	TGCGCCAGCAGTCAAGGGGGAGAGCAGTACTTC
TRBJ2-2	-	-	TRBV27	CASSYLGGELFF	TGTGCCAGCAGTTACCTAGGGGGGGAGCTGTTTTTT
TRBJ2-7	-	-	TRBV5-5	CASSLLTPTYEQDF	TGTGCCAGCAGCTTGTTGACACCAACCTACGAGCAGGACTTC
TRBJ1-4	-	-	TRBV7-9	CAISKPGLGWKLFF	TGTGCCATCAGCAAGCCGGGCCTGGGGTGGAAACTGTTTTTT
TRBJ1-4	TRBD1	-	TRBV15	CATSREGGTERDF	TGTGCCACCAGCAGAGAAGGTGGGACAGAGCGCGATTTT
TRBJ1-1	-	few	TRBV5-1	CASRFTENTEAFF	TGCGCCAGCCGGTTTACAGAGAACACTGAAGCTTTCTTT
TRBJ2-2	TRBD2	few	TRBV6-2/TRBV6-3	CASSAAGGVPGELFF	TGTGCCAGCAGTGCAGCGGGAGGAGTCCCCGGGGAGCTGTTTTTT
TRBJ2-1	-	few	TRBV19	CASSIGRGRYKFF	TGTGCCAGTAGTATAGGTAGGGGACGCTATAAGTTCTTC
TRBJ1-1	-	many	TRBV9	CASTRDMNTEAFF	TGTGCCAGCACTAGAGACATGAACACTGAAGCTTTCTTT
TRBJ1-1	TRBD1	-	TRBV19	CASSMGTGGANTEAFF	TGTGCCAGTAGTATGGGGACAGGGGGTGCGAACACTGAAGCTTTCTTT
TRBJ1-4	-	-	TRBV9	CASSGAHEKLFF	TGTGCCAGCAGCGGGGCCCATGAAAAACTGTTTTTT
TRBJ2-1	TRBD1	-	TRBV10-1	CASSDPGQNNEQFF	TGCGCCAGCAGTGACCCGGGACAGAACAATGAGCAGTTCTTC